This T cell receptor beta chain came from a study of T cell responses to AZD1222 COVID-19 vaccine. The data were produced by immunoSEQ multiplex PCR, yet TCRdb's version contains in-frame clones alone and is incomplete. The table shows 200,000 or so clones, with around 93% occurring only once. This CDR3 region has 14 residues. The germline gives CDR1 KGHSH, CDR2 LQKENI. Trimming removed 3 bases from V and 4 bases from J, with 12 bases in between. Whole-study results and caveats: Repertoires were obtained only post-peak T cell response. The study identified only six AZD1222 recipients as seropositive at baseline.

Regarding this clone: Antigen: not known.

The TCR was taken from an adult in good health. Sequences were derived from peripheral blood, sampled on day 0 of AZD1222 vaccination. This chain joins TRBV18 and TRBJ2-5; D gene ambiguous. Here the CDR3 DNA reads TGTGCCAGCTCACCTCTGCTCGGGCTAGAGACCCAGTACTTC. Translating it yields CASSPLLGLETQYF.